The 32 T cell receptor beta chains given below trace back to one sample, sequenced in a study of shared clonotypes between healthy human individuals. The repertoire was sequenced with immunoSEQ multiplex PCR; TCRdb's copy has only in-frame clones and lacks some. Of roughly 2 million clones detected, approximately 94% appear once; the ten largest clones hold more than 0.95%. Naive-designated CD8 cells lacked CD45RO, were positively enriched for CCR7, and omitted terminally differentiated effector memory CD45RA+ cells. The source material was naive CD8+ T cells sorted from blood. All receptors come from a man aged 18 to 30 in good health.

The rearrangement joins TRBV7-8 to TRBJ2-1, with TRBD2 matching 10 bases. Germline V lookup: CDR1 SGHVS, CDR2 FQNEAQ. With V trimmed by 5 bases and J by 15 bases, 7 bases remained unmatched. The CDR3 has 12 residues. CDR3 sequence: CASSVTSGERFF. The CDR3, as DNA: TGTGCCAGCAGCGTCACTAGCGGGGAAAGGTTCTTC.

The chain is built from TRBV7-3 and TRBJ2-1; 9 positions match TRBD2. Trimming at V came to 5 bases and at J to 2 bases, leaving 7 bases not matched to a gene. The CDR3 sequence is 16 residues long. The V gene's germline CDR1 is SGHTA and CDR2 FQGTGA. Here the CDR3 reads CASSGYSGGPYNEQFF. CDR3 in DNA: TGTGCCAGCAGCGGCTATAGCGGGGGACCCTACAATGAGCAGTTCTTC.

This chain joins TRBV15 and TRBJ1-2; D remains unclear. This CDR3 is 14 amino acids long. The germline V and J ends were trimmed by 5 bases and 1 base, with 11 bases remaining between them. Germline lookup yields CDR1 LNHNV and CDR2 YYDKDF (reference sequence). The CDR3 DNA follows: TGTGCCACCAGCCCAGGTATGATTAACTATGGCTACACCTTC. It translates to CATSPGMINYGYTF.

The V and J genes are TRBV7-9 and TRBJ2-3; D remains unclear. V lost 6 bases and J 2 bases, leaving 21 bases between the germline ends. The CDR3 is made up of 17 amino acids. Per germline, CDR1 SEHNR and CDR2 FQNEAQ (reference sequence). The CDR3 nucleotides read TGTGCCAGCAGTTGGCCCGCAGGCTATACCGTCACAGATACGCAGTATTTT. Amino acids: CASSWPAGYTVTDTQYF.

The V and J genes are TRBV18 and TRBJ2-7, with 7 bases lining up with TRBD2. With 5 bases clipped from V and 1 base from J, the junction kept 5 bases outside the gene matches. This CDR3 region has 14 residues. The germline V gene has CDR1 KGHSH and CDR2 LQKENI. The CDR3 nucleotides are TGTGCCAGCTCAGGGAGGGACGGATCCTACGAGCAGTACTTC. This translates into CASSGRDGSYEQYF.

The chain has TRBV13 and TRBJ1-1; D is uncertain. The germline V and J ends were trimmed by 2 bases and 1 base, with 14 bases remaining between them. The length of the CDR3 is 16 residues. Germline CDR1 is PRHDT and CDR2 is FYEKMQ (reference sequence). CDR3: CASSLSPREANTEAFF. In DNA, the CDR3 is TGTGCCAGCAGCTTATCCCCCCGGGAGGCGAACACTGAAGCTTTCTTT.

The chain joins TRBV28 to TRBJ2-5; 11 bases line up with TRBD2. From germline, CDR1 is MDHEN and CDR2 SYDVKM. The V and J ends lost 4 bases and 4 bases, in that order; junction bases with no gene match: 5. The CDR3 is 15 residues long. CDR3 in DNA: TGTGCCAGCAGTTCCTCGACTAGCGGGGTAGAGACCCAGTACTTC. It codes for CASSSSTSGVETQYF. Filled out from reference TRBV28 and TRBJ2-5, the complete variable domain reads DVKVTQSSRYLVKRTGEKVFLECVQDMDHENMFWYRQDPGLGLRLIYFSYDVKMKEKGDIPEGYSVSREKKERFSLILESASTNQTSMYLCASSSSTSGVETQYFGPGTRLLVL.

The chain couples TRBV14 to TRBJ2-1; D unresolved. This CDR3 is 13 amino acids long. The V gene's germline CDR1 is SGHDN and CDR2 FVKESK. V was clipped by 3 bases and J by 2 bases, with 5 bases between them. Here the CDR3 reads CASSQETYNEQFF. The CDR3 coding sequence is TGTGCCAGCAGCCAGGAAACCTACAATGAGCAGTTCTTC.

This sequence joins TRBV30 and TRBJ2-3; 8 nucleotides line up with TRBD1. CDR3 length: 14 amino acids. J lost 2 bases, V lost 7 bases, and 8 bases had no gene match. Germline CDR1 reads GTSNPN; CDR2 reads SVGIG (reference sequence). The CDR3 DNA reads as TGTGCCTCCGACAGGGGAGTCCCCACAGATACGCAGTATTTT. It specifies CASDRGVPTDTQYF.

Only a few counts were recorded for this clone. In the same sample, other DNA sequences code for this CDR3. V and J are TRBV13 and TRBJ2-7; no reliable D call. Between the trimmed V and J ends, which lost 1 base and 4 bases, there was a span of 5 bases. The V gene's germline CDR1 is PRHDT and CDR2 FYEKMQ (reference sequence). This CDR3 has 12 amino acids. CDR3 nucleotides: TGTGCCAGCAGCTTAGAGGGTTACGAGCAGTACTTC. This codes for CASSLEGYEQYF.

The chain joins TRBV13 to TRBJ2-3; 14 nucleotides align to TRBD2. The V gene's germline CDR1 is PRHDT and CDR2 FYEKMQ (reference sequence). J was trimmed by 3 bases and V by 6 bases; bases with no gene match: 11. The CDR3 extends over 18 amino acids. CDR3 DNA sequence: TGTGCCAGCAGTTGTAGACTAGCGGGGGGGCATGGTACAGATACGCAGTATTTT. Translation: CASSCRLAGGHGTDTQYF.

This clone was counted once. J is TRBJ2-7 and V is TRBV27, with 7 nucleotides matching TRBD1. Germline CDR1 reads MNHEY; CDR2 reads SMNVEV (reference sequence). V trimming: 6 bases; J trimming: 2 bases; junction bases outside the gene matches: 4. CDR3 length equals 13 residues. The CDR3 sequence is CASSQGQTYEQYF. In DNA, the CDR3 is TGTGCCAGCAGCCAGGGACAGACCTACGAGCAGTACTTC.

V usage is TRBV28 and J usage is TRBJ2-6; D ambiguous. This CDR3 spans 13 amino acids. The V end was cut by 7 bases, the J end by 4 bases, with 8 bases between. The germline gives CDR1 MDHEN, CDR2 SYDVKM. CDR3: CASKYGGANVLTF. The DNA of the CDR3 is TGTGCCAGCAAGTATGGGGGGGCCAACGTCCTGACTTTC.

The gene calls are TRBV10-3 and TRBJ2-7; D is uncertain. The ends were cut back, 5 bases at V and 2 bases at J, with 10 bases in the middle. The CDR3 contains 13 residues. The V gene's germline CDR1 is ENHRY and CDR2 SYGVKD. CDR3 coding DNA: TGTGCCATCAGTCCAGGCACAACCTACGAGCAGTACTTC. Its translation: CAISPGTTYEQYF.

The chain carries TRBV27 and TRBJ2-5; D is undetermined. Trimming removed 6 bases at V and 5 bases at J, with 10 bases between. This CDR3 has 12 residues. Per germline, CDR1 MNHEY and CDR2 SMNVEV (reference sequence). CDR3 nucleotide sequence: TGTGCCAGCAGGTCGAGTAAGGAGACCCAGTACTTC. Translated: CASRSSKETQYF.

The chain employs TRBV6-5 and TRBJ2-7; 7 bases agree with TRBD1. Germline CDR1 and CDR2: MNHEY and SVGAGI. The V segment lost 6 bases and the J segment 3 bases; nucleotides outside the gene matches: 8. The CDR3 consists of 14 residues. In DNA, the CDR3 is TGTGCCAGCAGCACCGGGACAGCTATCTACGAGCAGTACTTC. Encoded protein: CASSTGTAIYEQYF.

This clone has only one observation. The identical CDR3 is also encoded by other nucleotide sequences in the sample. J is TRBJ2-3 and V is TRBV27, with D possibly being TRBD2 (6 bases). V lost 3 bases to trimming and J lost 3 bases, with 7 bases between them. The CDR3 length is 13 residues. Germline CDR1 and CDR2: MNHEY and SMNVEV (reference sequence). CDR3 in amino acids: CASSFLATDTQYF. The CDR3 DNA is TGTGCCAGCAGTTTCCTAGCGACAGATACGCAGTATTTT.

In this sample, this clone turned up once. The genes are TRBV7-9 and TRBJ2-5; TRBD1 agrees at 8 bases. CDR3 length equals 15 residues. Trimming removed 1 base from V and 2 bases from J; junction bases left unmatched: 3. CDR1 and CDR2 (germline): SEHNR, FQNEAQ (reference sequence). The chain's CDR3 is CASSLVTGGQETQYF. The CDR3 DNA is TGTGCCAGCAGCTTAGTTACAGGGGGACAAGAGACCCAGTACTTC.

The rearrangement uses TRBV7-8 and TRBJ1-1; D not resolved. The CDR3 runs to 17 residues. Looked up from germline, CDR1 is SGHVS and CDR2 is FQNEAQ. V gave up 1 base and J gave up 2 bases, with 17 bases separating them. The CDR3 loop reads CASSLGLSGVFNTEAFF. CDR3 in DNA: TGTGCCAGCAGCTTAGGATTGTCGGGCGTATTCAACACTGAAGCTTTCTTT.

The chain combines TRBV5-6 with TRBJ2-7; maybe TRBD2 (5 bases). V was shortened by 3 bases and J by 0 bases, with 10 bases between the two germline ends. The CDR3 is 14 residues long. Per the germline V gene, CDR1 is SGHDT and CDR2 is YYEEEE. CDR3 nucleotide sequence: TGTGCCAGCAGCTCAGGACTCATCTCCTACGAGCAGTACTTC. Translation: CASSSGLISYEQYF.

The rearrangement links TRBV10-3 to TRBJ2-1; perhaps TRBD2 as D (5 bases). CDR1 and CDR2 from the germline V gene are ENHRY and SYGVKD. The CDR3 covers 13 residues. Deletions cut 6 bases from V and 0 bases from J, with 6 bases between. CDR3 DNA: TGTGCCATCAGGACTACCTCCTACAATGAGCAGTTCTTC. As protein: CAIRTTSYNEQFF.

The CDR3 DNA sequence: TGTGCCAGCAGTTTAATTTTACCCTATGGCTACACCTTC. Its translation: CASSLILPYGYTF. The gene calls are TRBV27 and TRBJ1-2; no clear D gene. CDR3 length: 13 residues. The V end was cut by 2 bases, the J end by 4 bases, with 8 bases between. From germline, CDR1 is MNHEY and CDR2 SMNVEV (reference sequence).

The chain has TRBV27 and TRBJ2-1; D may be TRBD2 (6 bases). This CDR3 is built from 17 residues. V lost 4 bases and J lost 4, with 20 bases in between. The germline CDR1 and CDR2 sequences are MNHEY and SMNVEV (reference sequence). CDR3 residues: CASSYNSDGGEYNEQFF. CDR3 DNA: TGTGCCAGCAGTTACAATTCGGACGGGGGAGAGTACAATGAGCAGTTCTTC.

The V call is TRBV7-2, the J call TRBJ2-4, with D possibly matching TRBD2 (5 bases). The CDR3 sequence is 16 residues long. Germline CDR1 is SGHTA and CDR2 is FQGNSA. V was cut by 3 bases and J by 0 bases, with 12 bases left in between. CDR3 DNA sequence: TGTGCCAGCAGCTTCGGACTGAAACTAGCCAAAAACATTCAGTACTTC. Its translation is CASSFGLKLAKNIQYF.

This chain connects TRBV7-9 to TRBJ2-3; tentatively, D is TRBD2 (5 bases). V was cut by 1 base and J by 7 bases, with 18 bases left in between. There are 16 residues in the CDR3. CDR1 and CDR2 (germline): SEHNR, FQNEAQ (reference sequence). CDR3 amino acids: CASSLESAPHGNTQYF. The DNA of the CDR3 is TGTGCCAGCAGCTTAGAGTCGGCCCCCCACGGGAATACGCAGTATTTT.

This clone was detected a few times. The same CDR3 arises from other DNA sequences in this sample as well. The chain joins TRBV7-9 to TRBJ1-1, with D unclear. Looked up from germline, CDR1 is SEHNR and CDR2 is FQNEAQ (reference sequence). The CDR3 has 12 amino acids. The V end lost 1 base, the J end lost 3 bases, and 3 bases lay between the germline ends. The CDR3 region has the DNA TGTGCCAGCAGCTTAGACGACACTGAAGCTTTCTTT. It is translated as CASSLDDTEAFF.

The V call is TRBV27, the J call TRBJ2-1; D is perhaps TRBD2 (7 bases). The germline V and J ends were trimmed by 8 bases and 1 base, with 9 bases remaining between them. This CDR3 spans 13 amino acids. The germline V gene has CDR1 MNHEY and CDR2 SMNVEV (reference sequence). The CDR3 nucleotides read TGTGCCAGCGGGGGGGCTTCCTACAATGAGCAGTTCTTC. Protein: CASGGASYNEQFF.

The CDR3 coding sequence is TGTGCCAGCTATCCTACGGGCAGCGGGGAGACCCAGTACTTC. Translating gives CASYPTGSGETQYF. The V and J genes are TRBV27 and TRBJ2-5, with a weak D call TRBD2 (6 bases). The CDR3 sequence is 14 residues long. Trimming pared 8 bases from V and 5 bases from J, leaving 18 bases between. Per germline, CDR1 MNHEY and CDR2 SMNVEV (reference sequence).

This clone has a count of ten or more. The J gene is TRBJ2-5, the V gene TRBV11-2; D gene unclear. Germline V lookup: CDR1 SGHAT, CDR2 FQNNGV. V lost 7 bases and J lost 5, with 14 bases in between. CDR3 length: 13 residues. CDR3 sequence: CASKHGEEETQYF. The CDR3 DNA reads as TGTGCCAGCAAACACGGTGAGGAGGAGACCCAGTACTTC.

The chain has TRBV5-4 and TRBJ2-3, with D possibly matching TRBD1 (5 bases). The length of the CDR3 is 14 residues. CDR1 SGHNT and CDR2 YYREEE come from the germline V gene (reference sequence). Trimming removed 1 base at V and 5 bases at J, with 11 bases between. CDR3 sequence reads: CASSLKGEGDTQYF. DNA of the CDR3: TGTGCCAGCAGCTTGAAAGGGGAAGGAGATACGCAGTATTTT.

The chain carries TRBV7-2 and TRBJ2-7; 10 positions match TRBD2. The length of the CDR3 is 16 residues. J gave up 7 bases and V 1 base, and 10 bases lay outside the gene matches. Germline CDR1 SGHTA, CDR2 FQGNSA. The CDR3 spells CASSLGKLAGRSEQYF. The CDR3 nucleotides read TGTGCCAGCAGCTTAGGGAAACTAGCGGGGAGGAGTGAGCAGTACTTC.

The chain has TRBV9 and TRBJ2-3; D call uncertain. Per germline, CDR1 SGDLS and CDR2 YYNGEE. The V gene lost 4 bases and the J gene lost 3 bases, with 15 bases spanning the gap. The CDR3 consists of 15 residues. The CDR3 sequence: CASSQGVSGTDTQYF. The CDR3 nucleotides read TGTGCCAGCAGCCAAGGTGTCTCAGGAACAGATACGCAGTATTTT.